This T cell receptor (beta chain) was obtained from a study of long-term antiretroviral therapy in people with HIV (dated by TCRdb to between 2021 and 2024). Background on the whole study: The earliest samples were collected roughly a decade before the 2015 WHO recommendation for immediate ART, at a time when ART was usually postponed until CD4 counts fell. A retrospective serial study tested whether changes in peripheral blood TRB repertoire composition and diversity were associated with ART initiation and durable HIV suppression. From over 25 adults with confirmed HIV infection, the cohort provided under 200 cryopreserved PBMC samples, gathered serially across a mean of about six years (range 1-12). Eleven of the 30 participants with HIV were female. No cross-contamination during QIAcube processing was seen in test extractions of a monoclonal T-cell line run alongside 33 polyclonal samples.

The study at large found these results: Unsorted PBMC were profiled instead of sorted CD4+ and CD8+ T cells because pre-ART samples had limited cell numbers. Owing to limited PBMC availability, only the TCR beta chain was sequenced, without alpha chain pairing. Expanded TRB clones identified before ART initiation dominated the repertoire across all time points, though the dominance fluctuated and decreased in many PLHIV after ART. Narrower CDR3 length ranges were observed in HIV repertoires than in controls, and an antigen-experienced repertoire with only a slight naive shift after ART was suggested by the network structure. Samples dated from the mid-2000s to the late 2010s, and the ART regimens used may be less effective than current ones. Inferences about post-ART repertoire changes were limited because no data were available on ART adherence, viral resistance or therapy changes. ART initiation was associated with a significant increase in TRB diversity, but diversity stayed significantly below transplant donor controls even after long-term ART.

As concerns this clone: It has no known antigen specificity. Base quality data are lacking; no much larger clone is found one base away.

The immunoSEQ hsTCRB v3.0 assay was used at survey level resolution to sequence the TRB variable region. The targeted TRB sequencing depth was roughly 40,000-50,000 T-cell genomes per sample. TRB libraries were pooled and sequenced on an Illumina MiSeq using a v3 150-cycle kit. Per the source publication's procedure: Repertoire analysis ran in R within a reproducible Nextflow workflow covering QC, data transformation and analysis. LymphoSeq2, an R package for exploring AIRR-Seq data, was used to implement custom analyses. A handful of samples yielding fewer than 5000 total TRB sequences were excluded, leaving 188 analyzed HIV repertoires. Of the 188 retained HIV repertoires, almost 60 were collected before and under 150 after ART initiation. Each repertoire was downsampled to 5000 TRB nucleotide sequences, and summary statistics were averaged across 100 downsampling iterations. TRB sequences were retained for analysis only if CDR3 regions of at least seven amino acids were present. A Shannon entropy-derived clonality score and the Gini coefficient were used to measure diversity. In the repertoire networks, any two of the top 5000 CDR3 amino acid sequences were linked whenever the two sequences differed by an edit distance of one. Antigen specificity groups and MHC restriction were predicted for TRB CDR3 amino acid sequences with GLIPH2. To flag known associations with CMV, EBV, HIV or tissue antigens, CDR3 amino acid sequences were compared against VDJdb and McPAS-TCR. Pre-ART, post-ART and control groups were compared with Wilcoxon signed-rank tests and Holm-Bonferroni correction. The source is immuneACCESS, and TCRdb retained only in-frame sequences with V and J called. Part of the clones is not carried over; for the studies checked, unresolved V genes explain less than half of this, and the remainder is unexplained. V, J and clone size derive from that table, while D and trimming were established from the DNA sequence. The sample records 25,000 to 30,000 clones, approximately 88% of which are singletons. The top ten hold around 4.4% of the sample.

Participants were included only if at least one PBMC sample before ART initiation and at least two post-ART samples were available. All participants with HIV were treated in the United States of America. Cryopreserved samples of about 0.9-11 million PBMC were thawed and washed before DNA extraction. At the time of the earliest PBMC sample, participants with HIV were aged between about 23 and 55 years. PBMC samples from each participant spanned 1-4 timepoints before ART initiation and 2-8 timepoints after ART initiation, with a median of 7 samples. Serial HIV viral load, CD4+ T-cell count, ART history and demographic data were obtained for every participant. Using a Qiagen kit on a QIAcube, genomic DNA was extracted from unsorted PBMC, with samples processed in batches of 12. The CDR3 runs 14 residues from the cysteine to the phenylalanine. Of all the DNA, just the CDR3 is kept, 42 bases in frame from base 1. The germline V gene sets CDR1 to SGDLS and CDR2 to YYNGEE. V lost 0 bases and J lost 1 base; the stretch between them is 8 bases long.

This clonotype was sampled from a woman aged 18-35 years with HIV. The chain employs TRBV9 and TRBJ2-7, and perhaps TRBD1 as D gene, on 6 matching bases. Sample: unsorted PBMCs, taken 0.5 years after starting antiretroviral therapy. CDR3 region: CASSVGTDSYEQYF. Here is the DNA: TGTGCCAGCAGCGTAGGGACAGATTCCTACGAGCAGTACTTC.